Below are 10 T cell receptor beta chains sequenced from a single sample in a study of molecular identifiers for immune sequencing clone quantification. TCRdb analysed the PCR reads with MiXCR anew, one entry per CDR3 protein. The sample lists over 300,000 distinct CDR3 sequences, under 25% occurring once. Sequenced input: naive CD8+ T cells from blood, with Jurkat cell RNA spiked in. Indicated subset: FACS-sorted CD8+CD4-CCR7+CD45RA+ naive T cells. The receptors here all came from a human donor in good health. Some libraries in this study had Jurkat cell RNA spiked in.

This clonotype was seen a few times. The chain employs TRBV5-5 and TRBJ2-3; D call uncertain. V was cut by 2 bases and J by 1 base, with 8 bases left in between. The length of the CDR3 is 14 residues. The germline CDR1 and CDR2 sequences are SGHKS and YYEKEE (reference sequence). In DNA form, the CDR3 reads TGTGCCAGCAGCTTAAAACCGGGCACAGATACGCAGTATTTT. It yields the protein CASSLKPGTDTQYF. Complete variable domain (other parts from reference TRBV5-5 and TRBJ2-3): DAGVTQSPTHLIKTRGQQVTLRCSPISGHKSVSWYQQVLGQGPQFIFQYYEKEERGRGNFPDRFSARQFPNYSSELNVNALLLGDSALYLCASSLKPGTDTQYFGPGTRLTVL.

Notes on this clonotype: A clone one base away is much larger, so this may be a read error. This chain connects TRBV2 to TRBJ2-3; no definite D call. The length of the CDR3 is 15 residues. The ends were cut back, 8 bases at V and 0 bases at J, with 15 bases in the middle. CDR1 SNHLY and CDR2 FYNNEI come from the germline V gene. CDR3 amino acids: CASRSGAYSTDTQYF. The DNA for the CDR3 is TGTGCCAGCCGATCAGGAGCCTATAGCACAGATACGCAGTATTTT. The full variable domain, its missing parts supplied by reference TRBV2 and TRBJ2-3, is EPEVTQTPSHQVTQMGQEVILRCVPISNHLYFYWYRQILGQKVEFLVSFYNNEISEKSEIFDDQFSVERPDGSNFTLKIRSTKLEDSAMYFCASRSGAYSTDTQYFGPGTRLTVL.

This clonotype was observed a handful of times. This sequence joins TRBV6-2 or TRBV6-3 and TRBJ2-1; no firm D call. The CDR3 runs to 12 residues. Germline CDR1 MNHEY, CDR2 SVGEGT. V was trimmed by 3 bases and J by 7 bases, leaving 7 bases between them. DNA of the CDR3: TGTGCCAGCAGTTATCTGGGAAATGAGCAGTTCTTC. Translated: CASSYLGNEQFF.

This clonotype was detected only a few times. The chain recombines TRBV4-2 with TRBJ1-2; perhaps TRBD1 as D (6 bases). Trimming took off 0 bases at V and 1 base at J, with 12 bases between the two ends. The CDR3 has 16 amino acids. In germline, CDR1 is LGHNA, CDR2 YNFKEQ. As DNA, the CDR3 is TGTGCCAGCAGCCAAGATCCCGGGGGCGATAACTATGGCTACACCTTC. This encodes CASSQDPGGDNYGYTF.

The chain joins TRBV19 to TRBJ1-2, with D uncertain. This CDR3 has 12 amino acids. Germline-derived CDR1 and CDR2 are LNHDA and SQIVND (reference sequence). V lost 1 base to trimming and J lost 7 bases, with 7 bases between them. CDR3 residues: CASSIGVRGYTF. Here the CDR3 DNA reads TGTGCCAGTAGTATAGGTGTTCGTGGCTACACCTTC.

This clonotype came up many times. The CDR3 sequence: CSARDEYTSGGSSTDTQYF. The CDR3 DNA is TGCAGTGCTAGAGATGAGTATACTAGCGGGGGCTCTAGCACAGATACGCAGTATTTT. This chain uses TRBV20-1 with TRBJ2-3, with 11 bases aligning to TRBD2. This CDR3 region has 19 residues. V was clipped by 0 bases and J by 0 bases; unmatched bases: 11. CDR1 and CDR2 from the germline V gene are DFQATT and SNEGSKA (reference sequence).

Only a few counts were recorded for this clonotype. One end of the junction is discordant with germline, which a read error may explain. V gene TRBV20-1 combines with J gene TRBJ2-7, with 9 nucleotides matching TRBD1. The V gene's germline CDR1 is DFQATT and CDR2 SNEGSKA (reference sequence). The CDR3 is 13 amino acids. The CDR3 DNA is TGCAGTGCTAGCTTTAGACAGGGGGGCGAGCGGTACTTC. It is translated as CSASFRQGGERYF.

In this sample, this clonotype turned up many times. The V gene is TRBV9, the J gene TRBJ2-7; D assignment may be TRBD1 or TRBD2 (5 bases each). This CDR3 has 14 amino acids. Germline CDR1 and CDR2: SGDLS and YYNGEE. Trimming took 0 bases from V and 4 from J, leaving 11 bases between them. For the CDR3, the DNA is TGTGCCAGCAGCGTAGGGGATGAGGGGTACGAGCAGTACTTC. This sequence encodes CASSVGDEGYEQYF.

This clonotype occurred a few times. The V call is TRBV24-1, the J call TRBJ2-2; 9 bases fit TRBD1. Germline V gene data show CDR1 as KGHDR and CDR2 as SFDVKD. The CDR3 sequence is 15 residues long. After removal of 9 bases from V and 6 bases from J, the junction contained 10 bases not matched to a gene. CDR3 bases: TGTGCCACCTCCCCCGGGACAGGGTTTTCCGGGGAGCTGTTTTTT. This sequence encodes CATSPGTGFSGELFF.

This clonotype occurred a few times. V gene TRBV4-1 combines with J gene TRBJ2-7; D remains unclear. Germline V gives CDR1 MGHRA, CDR2 YSYEKL. V lost 3 bases, J lost 5 bases, and 8 bases lay in between. This CDR3 contains 12 residues. The CDR3 bases are TGCGCCAGCAGCCATACGACGGACGAGCAGTACTTC. It codes for CASSHTTDEQYF.